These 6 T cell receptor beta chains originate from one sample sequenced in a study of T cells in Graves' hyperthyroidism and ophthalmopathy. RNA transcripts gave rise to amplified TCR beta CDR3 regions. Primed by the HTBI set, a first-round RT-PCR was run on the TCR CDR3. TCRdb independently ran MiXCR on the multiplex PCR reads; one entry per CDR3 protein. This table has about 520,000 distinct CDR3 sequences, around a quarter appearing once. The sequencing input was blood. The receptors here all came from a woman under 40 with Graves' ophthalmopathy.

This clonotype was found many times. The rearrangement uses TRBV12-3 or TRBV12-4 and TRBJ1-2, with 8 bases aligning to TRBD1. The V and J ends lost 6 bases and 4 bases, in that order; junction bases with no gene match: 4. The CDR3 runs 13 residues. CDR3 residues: CASRGQGGYGYTF. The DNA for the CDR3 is TGTGCCAGCAGAGGACAGGGAGGCTATGGCTACACCTTC.

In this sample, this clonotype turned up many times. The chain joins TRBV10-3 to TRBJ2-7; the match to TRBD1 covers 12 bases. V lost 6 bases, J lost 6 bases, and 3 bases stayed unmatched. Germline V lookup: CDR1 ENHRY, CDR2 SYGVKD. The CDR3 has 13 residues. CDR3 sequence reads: CAIRGQGAFEQYF. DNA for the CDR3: TGTGCCATCAGGGGACAGGGGGCTTTCGAGCAGTACTTC.

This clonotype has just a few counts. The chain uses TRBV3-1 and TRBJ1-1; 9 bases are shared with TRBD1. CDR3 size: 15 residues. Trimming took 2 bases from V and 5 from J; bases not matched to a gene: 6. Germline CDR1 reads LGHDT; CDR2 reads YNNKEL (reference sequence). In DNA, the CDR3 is TGTGCCAGCAGCCAATTAAACAGGGGGCGGACTGAAGCTTTCTTT. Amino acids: CASSQLNRGRTEAFF.

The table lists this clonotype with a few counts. The CDR3 reads CASSPGRTGHGYTF. CDR3 coding DNA: TGTGCCAGCAGTCCGGGGAGGACAGGGCATGGCTACACCTTC. V and J are TRBV12-3 or TRBV12-4 and TRBJ1-2; 8 positions agree with TRBD1. After removal of 5 bases from V and 6 bases from J, the junction contained 8 bases not matched to a gene. The CDR3 contains 14 residues.

The CDR3 sequence: CASSRGFSYNSPLHF. The CDR3 coding sequence is TGTGCCAGTAGTAGGGGTTTTTCCTATAATTCACCCCTCCACTTT. V gene TRBV19 combines with J gene TRBJ1-6, with no clear D. CDR1 LNHDA and CDR2 SQIVND come from the germline V gene (reference sequence). This CDR3 has 15 amino acids. V gave up 4 bases and J gave up 1 base, with 8 bases separating them.

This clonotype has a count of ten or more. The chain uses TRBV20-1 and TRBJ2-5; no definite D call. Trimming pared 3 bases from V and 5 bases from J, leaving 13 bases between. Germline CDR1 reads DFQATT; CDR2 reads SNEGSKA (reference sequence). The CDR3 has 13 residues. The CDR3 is CSASVTQGETQYF. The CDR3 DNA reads TGCAGTGCTAGTGTCACCCAAGGGGAGACCCAGTACTTC.